The clone carrying this TCR beta chain has a single count. Sequencing was performed with immunoSEQ multiplex PCR; in TCRdb, only in-frame clones are kept and a portion is missing. The sample holds around 82,000 clones; 86% are singletons and the top ten take around 6%. This specimen belongs to a study of blood T cell repertoires in COVID-19. Looking at the study overall: Samples representing acute and convalescent COVID-19 were sourced from the United States, Italy and Spain.

The length of the CDR3 is 13 residues. The V and J ends lost 6 bases and 10 bases respectively, with 13 bases between them. CDR1 is MNHEY, CDR2 SMNVEV, per germline (reference sequence). Seattle cases were enrolled at active infection and followed longitudinally. Sequencing input: peripheral blood. The sequence came from a man of 80 years or more with COVID-19, enrolled during active disease. The chain couples TRBV27 to TRBJ1-6, with a tentative D call TRBD1 (5 bases). Here the CDR3 DNA reads TGTGCCAGCAGCCGTCCAGGGTTGTCACCCCTCCACTTT. This encodes CASSRPGLSPLHF.